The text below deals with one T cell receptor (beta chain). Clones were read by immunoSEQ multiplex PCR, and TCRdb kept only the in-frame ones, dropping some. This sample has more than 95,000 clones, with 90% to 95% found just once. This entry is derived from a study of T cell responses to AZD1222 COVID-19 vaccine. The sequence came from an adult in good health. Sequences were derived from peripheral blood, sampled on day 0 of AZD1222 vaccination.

The CDR3 sequence is CAWSVLGTQYF. The CDR3 coding sequence is TGTGCCTGGAGTGTACTCGGGACCCAGTACTTC. The chain combines TRBV30 with TRBJ2-5; no firm D call. The ends were cut back, 0 bases at V and 7 bases at J, with 6 bases in the middle. CDR1 and CDR2 from the germline V gene are GTSNPN and SVGIG (reference sequence). The CDR3 is made up of 11 amino acids. The entire variable domain, with the rest obtained from reference TRBV30 and TRBJ2-5, is as follows: SQTIHQWPATLVQPVGSPLSLECTVEGTSNPNLYWYRQAAGRGLQLLFYSVGIGQISSEVPQNLSASRPQDRQFILSSKKLLLSDSGFYLCAWSVLGTQYFGPGTRLLVL.